What follows are 14 T cell receptor beta chains derived from one specimen sequenced in a study of OX40 agonist ivuxolimab in advanced cancers. The method was the immunoSEQ multiplex PCR assay. The immuneACCESS repertoire file appears here via TCRdb, limited to in-frame rearrangements. These files lack a portion of the clones; in checked studies, under half of the deficit traces to unresolved V genes, and the cause of the others is not known. The sample table contains tens of thousands of clones; only one count was recorded for 60% to 85% of them. Over 7.5% of the sample belongs to the ten largest clones. This material consisted of CD4+ or CD8+ T cells sorted from blood, taken in a trial of the OX40 agonist ivuxolimab. The receptor source for this set is an adult with an advanced solid tumor such as melanoma, head and neck, liver or kidney cancer.

The gene calls are TRBV23-1 and TRBJ1-1; 9 nucleotides agree with TRBD1. TRBV23-1 is recorded as an ORF, its role being uncertain. Unmatched junction bases numbered 11, after V lost 3 bases and J lost 0 bases. The CDR3 is 18 amino acids. The CDR3 sequence: CASSHRDRARGLNTEAFF. DNA of the CDR3: TGCGCCAGCAGTCACAGGGACAGGGCCCGTGGGCTGAACACTGAAGCTTTCTTT.

This clone was detected only once. The CDR3 is CASGGGGLGETQYF. For the CDR3, the DNA is TGTGCCAGCGGGGGAGGGGGGCTTGGAGAGACCCAGTACTTC. The chain joins TRBV27 to TRBJ2-5; D is possibly TRBD2 (7 bases). The V gene's germline CDR1 is MNHEY and CDR2 SMNVEV (reference sequence). The CDR3 is 14 amino acids. The V end lost 8 bases, the J end lost 4 bases, and 17 bases lay between the germline ends.

This sequence joins TRBV15 and TRBJ1-1, with 8 bases matching TRBD1. CDR3 size: 14 residues. Germline V lookup: CDR1 LNHNV, CDR2 YYDKDF (reference sequence). V dropped 1 base and J dropped 5; count of bases not matched to a gene: 3. This CDR3 reads CATSRVDRETEAFF. The CDR3 DNA sequence: TGTGCCACCAGCAGAGTGGACAGGGAGACTGAAGCTTTCTTT.

This rearrangement joins TRBV28 to TRBJ2-7; D is perhaps TRBD1 or TRBD2 (5 bases each). Germline V lookup: CDR1 MDHEN, CDR2 SYDVKM. Trimming took off 8 bases at V and 3 bases at J, with 14 bases between the two ends. This CDR3 comprises 13 residues. DNA of the CDR3: TGTGCCAGCCGCCGAGAGGGGTACTACGAGCAGTACTTC. This translates into CASRREGYYEQYF.

The chain recombines TRBV13 with TRBJ2-2; no clear D. Germline loops: CDR1 PRHDT, CDR2 FYEKMQ (reference sequence). The CDR3 has 11 residues. Trimming left V 4 bases short and J 7 bases short, with 4 bases between. CDR3 bases: TGTGCCAGCAGCTCATACGGGGAGCTGTTTTTT. Amino acids: CASSSYGELFF.

The chain carries TRBV11-3 and TRBJ1-1; 8 bases fit TRBD1. Trimming at V came to 5 bases and at J to 3 bases, leaving 2 bases not matched to a gene. This CDR3 region has 13 residues. Per germline, CDR1 SGHNT and CDR2 YENEEA. This CDR3 reads CASSKQGDTEAFF. In nucleotides, the CDR3 is TGTGCCAGCAGCAAACAGGGGGACACTGAAGCTTTCTTT.

The chain carries TRBV5-6 and TRBJ2-5, with D perhaps TRBD2 (5 bases). With 0 bases removed from V and 4 bases from J, the gap between germline ends came to 10 bases. The CDR3 has 14 amino acids. Germline CDR1 and CDR2: SGHDT and YYEEEE. The CDR3 DNA is TGTGCCAGCAGCTTGGGTCCGACTACAGAGACCCAGTACTTC. Translation gives CASSLGPTTETQYF.

This clone occurred a few times. This chain's CDR3 is CASSPGRAGYEQYF. The CDR3 coding sequence is TGTGCCAGCAGTCCGGGCCGAGCGGGATACGAGCAGTACTTC. This sequence joins TRBV7-2 and TRBJ2-7; 7 nucleotides agree with TRBD2. This CDR3 has 14 amino acids. The germline V gene encodes CDR1 SGHTA and CDR2 FQGNSA. The V gene end was trimmed by 6 bases and the J gene end by 4 bases; junction bases not matched to a gene: 9. The variable domain in full, with the rest retrieved from reference TRBV7-2 and TRBJ2-7, is GAGVSQSPSNKVTEKGKDVELRCDPISGHTALYWYRQSLGQGLEFLIYFQGNSAPDKSGLPSDRFSAERTGGSVSTLTIQRTQQEDSAVYLCASSPGRAGYEQYFGPGTRLTVT.

The chain carries TRBV7-2 and TRBJ2-2, with D possibly matching TRBD2 (6 bases). Trimming removed 1 base at V and 1 base at J, with 10 bases between. The CDR3 consists of 16 residues. Germline lookup yields CDR1 SGHTA and CDR2 FQGNSA. The CDR3 reads CASSLDPGLNTGELFF. CDR3 DNA sequence: TGTGCCAGCAGCTTAGATCCGGGACTGAACACCGGGGAGCTGTTTTTT.

The chain joins TRBV5-1 to TRBJ2-1; D is ambiguous. From germline, CDR1 is SGHRS and CDR2 YFSETQ. V was clipped by 2 bases and J by 9 bases, with 12 bases between them. The CDR3 length is 13 residues. This CDR3 is CASSFTASGEQFF. CDR3 nucleotides: TGCGCCAGCAGCTTTACAGCATCGGGTGAGCAGTTCTTC.

The V and J genes are TRBV5-1 and TRBJ2-5, with 9 bases identical to TRBD2. V was pared by 1 base and J by 1 base, with 5 bases of the junction left unmatched. The germline gives CDR1 SGHRS, CDR2 YFSETQ. CDR3 size: 16 residues. The DNA of the CDR3 is TGCGCCAGCAGCTTGTTACTAGCGGGCCGCCAAGAGACCCAGTACTTC. Translated: CASSLLLAGRQETQYF.

V gene TRBV28 combines with J gene TRBJ2-1; TRBD1 might be the D (5 bases). The CDR3 is 13 residues long. The germline CDR1 and CDR2 sequences are MDHEN and SYDVKM. The germline V and J ends were trimmed by 3 bases and 6 bases, with 9 bases remaining between them. CDR3 nucleotide sequence: TGTGCCAGCAGTTTGGGGCTAGTCAATGAGCAGTTCTTC. Amino acid sequence: CASSLGLVNEQFF.

The chain has TRBV6-1 and TRBJ2-5; 8 positions agree with TRBD1. CDR3 size: 13 residues. V dropped 0 bases and J dropped 9; count of bases not matched to a gene: 3. Germline assignment: CDR1 MNHNS and CDR2 SASEGT. CDR3 protein: CASSEAPGQAQYF. In DNA, the CDR3 is TGTGCCAGCAGTGAAGCGCCGGGACAGGCCCAGTACTTC.

This clone was seen once. V is TRBV6-5 and J is TRBJ1-1; tentatively, D is TRBD1 (6 bases). The CDR3 is 13 amino acids. V lost 6 bases and J 5 bases, leaving 13 bases between the germline ends. Germline V gene sequence: CDR1 MNHEY, CDR2 SVGAGI. The CDR3 spells CASRWTQGTEAFF. As DNA, the CDR3 is TGTGCCAGCAGATGGACGCAGGGGACTGAAGCTTTCTTT.